This TCR beta chain was recovered during a study of STAT5B mutations in CD4+ large granular lymphocyte leukemia. Looked up from germline, CDR1 is LNHDA and CDR2 is SQIVND (reference sequence). Trimming cost V 8 bases and J 2 bases, with 9 bases left between them. The CDR3 runs to 12 residues. The assay was immunoSEQ multiplex PCR, and TCRdb's table has in-frame clones only and misses some. The repertoire holds tens of thousands of clones, with 60% to 75% as singletons. Points on this clone: Other DNA sequences in the sample encode the same CDR3.

This chain links TRBV19 with TRBJ1-1; D is uncertain. The sequenced sample was CD4+ T cells from blood buffy coats. This receptor was obtained from a human donor in good health. The CDR3 DNA reads as TGTGCCAGTGGAAGGACCAACACTGAAGCTTTCTTT. Translating gives CASGRTNTEAFF.